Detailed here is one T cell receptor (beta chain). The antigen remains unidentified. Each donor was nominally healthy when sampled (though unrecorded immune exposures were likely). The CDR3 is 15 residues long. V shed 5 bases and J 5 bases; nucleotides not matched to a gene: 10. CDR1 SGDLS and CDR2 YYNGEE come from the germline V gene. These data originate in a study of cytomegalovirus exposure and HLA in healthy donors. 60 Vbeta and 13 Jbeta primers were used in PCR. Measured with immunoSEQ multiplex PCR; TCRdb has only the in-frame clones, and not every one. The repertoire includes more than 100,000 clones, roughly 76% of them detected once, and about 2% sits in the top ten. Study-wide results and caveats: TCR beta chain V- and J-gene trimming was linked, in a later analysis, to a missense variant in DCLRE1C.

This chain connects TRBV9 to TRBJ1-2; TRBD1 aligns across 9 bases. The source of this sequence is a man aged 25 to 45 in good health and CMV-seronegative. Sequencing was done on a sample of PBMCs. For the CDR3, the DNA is TGTGCCAGCAGGGATGGCCGGGACAGGGAATATGGCTACACCTTC. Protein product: CASRDGRDREYGYTF.